This T cell receptor (beta chain) was recovered during a study of long-term antiretroviral therapy in people with HIV. Background on the study: A decade or so separates the oldest specimens from the later 2015 immediate-ART recommendation. Study conclusions and caveats: Post-treatment diversity went higher with ART but stayed below transplant donor controls.

Researchers ran immunoSEQ v3.0 at survey level. Per-sample targets for sequencing were roughly 35,000-55,000 T-cell genomes. Assay used: immunoSEQ multiplex PCR; TCRdb lists only in-frame clones, some missing. The table lists some 16,000 clones, roughly 94% of them singletons. CDR3 length: 14 residues. Trimming removed 1 base from V and 4 bases from J; junction bases left unmatched: 3. CDR1 and CDR2 (germline): SQVTM, ANQGSEA. Turning to this clone: Its specificity is unknown.

At minimum, one pre-ART and two post-ART PBMC samples were obtained from each donor. This rearrangement joins TRBV29-1 to TRBJ2-7, with TRBD2 matching 11 bases. The TCR originated in a woman in her fifties or sixties with HIV. Sequencing was performed on unsorted PBMCs, taken 6 to 6.5 years after starting antiretroviral therapy. The CDR3 here is CSVEGLAGGYEQYF. The CDR3 nucleotides are TGCAGCGTTGAAGGGCTAGCGGGAGGTTACGAGCAGTACTTC.